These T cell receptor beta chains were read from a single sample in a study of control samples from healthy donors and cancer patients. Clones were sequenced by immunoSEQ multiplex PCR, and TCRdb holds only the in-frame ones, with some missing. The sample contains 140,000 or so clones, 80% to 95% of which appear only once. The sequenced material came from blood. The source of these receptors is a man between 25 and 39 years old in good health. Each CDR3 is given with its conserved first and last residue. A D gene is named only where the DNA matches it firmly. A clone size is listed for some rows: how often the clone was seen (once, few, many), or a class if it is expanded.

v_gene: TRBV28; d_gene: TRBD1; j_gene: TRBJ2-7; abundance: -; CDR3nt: TGTGCCACTCGACAGGGGTTCGACTACGAGCAGTACTTC; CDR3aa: CATRQGFDYEQYF
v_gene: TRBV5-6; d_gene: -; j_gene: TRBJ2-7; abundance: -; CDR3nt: TGTGCCAGCAGCTTGCCCCGACGGTCCTACGAGCAGTACTTC; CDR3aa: CASSLPRRSYEQYF
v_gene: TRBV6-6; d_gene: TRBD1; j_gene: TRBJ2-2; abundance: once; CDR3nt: TGTGCCAGCGCAACAGGGGGCGCCGCCGGGGAGCTGTTTTTT; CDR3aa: CASATGGAAGELFF
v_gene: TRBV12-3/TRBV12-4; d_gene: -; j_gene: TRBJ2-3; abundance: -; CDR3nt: TGTGCCAGCAGCTTTGTCGGAGATACGCAGTATTTT; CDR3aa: CASSFVGDTQYF
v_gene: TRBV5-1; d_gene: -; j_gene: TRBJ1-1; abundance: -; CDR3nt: TGCGCCAGCAGCTTTAATAGTGCGGGGCTGAACACTGAAGCTTTCTTT; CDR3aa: CASSFNSAGLNTEAFF
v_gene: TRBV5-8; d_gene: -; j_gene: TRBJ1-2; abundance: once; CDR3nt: TGTGCCAGCAGCTCGTCTGACAGACCCTATGGCTACACCTTC; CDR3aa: CASSSSDRPYGYTF
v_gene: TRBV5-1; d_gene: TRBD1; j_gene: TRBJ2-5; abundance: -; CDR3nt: TGCGCCAGCAGCTTAGACAGGGGAGGCTTGATAGTGGAGACCCAGTACTTC; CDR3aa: CASSLDRGGLIVETQYF
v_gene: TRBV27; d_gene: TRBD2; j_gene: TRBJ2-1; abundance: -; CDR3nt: TGTGCCAGCAGTTTCTCTAGCGGGGGGGCTGGATATGAGCAGTTCTTC; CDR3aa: CASSFSSGGAGYEQFF
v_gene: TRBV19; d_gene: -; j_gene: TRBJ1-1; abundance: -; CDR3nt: TGTGCCAGTAGTGGTCCATCCACTGAAGCTTTCTTT; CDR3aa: CASSGPSTEAFF
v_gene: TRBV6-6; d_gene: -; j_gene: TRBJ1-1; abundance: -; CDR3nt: TGTGCCAGCAGCTCGGAGGGGATAACGAACACTGAAGCTTTCTTT; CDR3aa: CASSSEGITNTEAFF
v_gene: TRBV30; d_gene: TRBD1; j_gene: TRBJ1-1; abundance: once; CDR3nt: TGTGCGTGGGATGACGGTCGCAGGGGGCCCTTCTTT; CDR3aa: CAWDDGRRGPFF
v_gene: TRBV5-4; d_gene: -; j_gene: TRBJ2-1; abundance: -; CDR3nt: TGTGCCAGCAGCATAGACGGGCGCAATGAGCAGTTCTTC; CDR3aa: CASSIDGRNEQFF
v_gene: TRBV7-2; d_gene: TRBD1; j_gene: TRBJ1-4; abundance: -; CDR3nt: TGTGCCAGCAGCTCTACAGGGGGAGACGAAAAACTGTTTTTT; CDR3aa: CASSSTGGDEKLFF
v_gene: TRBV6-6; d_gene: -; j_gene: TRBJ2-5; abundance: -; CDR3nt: TGTGCCAGCAGTTACTCCTGGGATGAGACCCAGTACTTC; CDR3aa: CASSYSWDETQYF
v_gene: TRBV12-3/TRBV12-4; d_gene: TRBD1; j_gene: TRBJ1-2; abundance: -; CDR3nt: TGTGCCAGCAGGACAGGGCCCTATGGCTACACCTTC; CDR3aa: CASRTGPYGYTF
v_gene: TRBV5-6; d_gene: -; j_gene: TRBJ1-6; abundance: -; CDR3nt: TGTGCCAGCACCGCCTTTGTAAGGGAGAATTCACCCCTCCACTTT; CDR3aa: CASTAFVRENSPLHF
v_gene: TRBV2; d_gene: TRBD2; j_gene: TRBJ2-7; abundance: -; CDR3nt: TGTGCCAGCAGTTCCGGGACTAGCGTCACCTACGAGCAGTACTTC; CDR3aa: CASSSGTSVTYEQYF